This paragraph covers one T cell receptor (beta chain) sequence. The antigen remains undetermined. TCRdb re-called the 5' RACE reads through MiXCR, storing one row per CDR3 protein. The top ten hold 2.6% of the sample, which has about 250,000 distinct CDR3 sequences, roughly a tenth seen once. This CDR3 region has 14 residues. The V gene's germline CDR1 is GTSNPN and CDR2 SVGIG (reference sequence). V was trimmed by 6 bases and J by 0 bases, leaving 12 bases between them. This specimen belongs to a study of CD8 T cells in ankylosing spondylitis. The study's findings and limits: The authors found the disease-linked clones to be CD8+ and relatively rare in peripheral blood.

The chain uses TRBV30 and TRBJ2-1; D gene unclear. This sequence originates from a male donor with ankylosing spondylitis or in good health (not recorded which). Sequencing was done on a sample of blood, either unsorted or a sorted T cell fraction (not recorded which). The CDR3 region is CACDLWNSYNEQFF. In DNA form, the CDR3 reads TGTGCCTGTGACTTATGGAACTCCTACAATGAGCAGTTCTTC.